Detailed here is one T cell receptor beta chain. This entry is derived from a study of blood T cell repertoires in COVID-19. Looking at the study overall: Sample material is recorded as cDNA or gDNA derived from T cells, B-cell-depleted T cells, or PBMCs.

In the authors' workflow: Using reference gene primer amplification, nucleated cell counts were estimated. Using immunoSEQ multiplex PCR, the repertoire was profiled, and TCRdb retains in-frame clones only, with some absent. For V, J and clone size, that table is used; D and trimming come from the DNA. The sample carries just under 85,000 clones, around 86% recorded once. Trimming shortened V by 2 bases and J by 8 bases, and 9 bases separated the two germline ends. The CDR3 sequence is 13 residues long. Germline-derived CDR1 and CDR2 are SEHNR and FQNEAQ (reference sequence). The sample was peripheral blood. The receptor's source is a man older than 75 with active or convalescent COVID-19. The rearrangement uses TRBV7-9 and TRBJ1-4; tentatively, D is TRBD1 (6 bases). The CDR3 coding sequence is TGTGCCAGCAGCTTAACAGGGAGAGAAAAACTGTTTTTT. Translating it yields CASSLTGREKLFF.